The 6 T cell receptor beta chains below come from one sample, sequenced in a study of Tregs in tolerant kidney transplant recipients. The table came from immunoSEQ multiplex PCR; TCRdb's copy has only in-frame clones and leaves some out. The sample is made up of roughly 25,000 clones, and the top ten hold 3.5% to 5% of it. Mixed chimerism was transient after nonmyeloablative marrow transplants from related graft donors. The sequencing used CD4+ T cells from blood (PBMCs), collected 6 months after the transplant. Receptors originate from a human patient who received a combined kidney and bone marrow transplant. Some T cells may be transferred from the graft donor.

The chain's CDR3 is CASSFRPLAPYNEQFF. The sequenced part of the CDR3 DNA is TGTGCCAGCAGCTTCAGGCCCCTGGCTCCTTACAATGAG. The chain links TRBV16 to TRBJ2-1; no definite D call. The sequenced fragment ends 3 residues before the CDR3 boundary, so the rest is inferred from the germline J gene. Germline lookup yields CDR1 KGHSY and CDR2 FQNENV. Between the trimmed V and J ends, which lost 5 bases and 4 bases, there was a span of 18 bases. There are 16 residues in the CDR3.

In the case of this clone: Coverage ceases 3 residues before the CDR3 finishes, and the germline J gene fills in the end. J is TRBJ2-5 and V is TRBV5-4; maybe TRBD2 (5 bases). The V end lost 4 bases, the J end lost 5 bases, and 12 bases lay between the germline ends. The V gene's germline CDR1 is SGHNT and CDR2 YYREEE (reference sequence). The length of the CDR3 is 13 residues. The CDR3 DNA, read in part, is TGTGCCAGCAGCCTCCAGACGGGGGAGACC. Translating gives CASSLQTGET. The whole CDR3 region reads CASSLQTGETQYF.

With regard to this clone: The CDR3 end lies 3 residues beyond the end of the read and is filled in from the germline J gene. This chain joins TRBV5-1 and TRBJ1-2; 10 nucleotides match TRBD1. The length of the CDR3 is 17 residues. Germline-derived CDR1 and CDR2 are SGHRS and YFSETQ. After removal of 4 bases from V and 2 bases from J, the junction contained 11 bases not matched to a gene. CDR3: CASSQRPGTGENYGYTF. CDR3 DNA, as far as it was read: TGCGCCAGCAGCCAAAGACCCGGGACAGGGGAAAACTATGGC.

Comments on this clone: The CDR3 end lies 3 residues beyond the end of the read and is filled in from the germline J gene. This chain connects TRBV14 to TRBJ2-1, with D hard to call. The CDR3 runs to 12 residues. Germline V lookup: CDR1 SGHDN, CDR2 FVKESK. Trimming pared 2 bases from V and 4 bases from J, leaving 3 bases between. CDR3 DNA (partial): TGTGCCAGCAGCCAACAGTACAATGAG. Residues: CASSQQYNE. The CDR3 in its entirety is CASSQQYNEQFF.

Comments on this clone: Read coverage stops 3 residues before the CDR3 terminus; the germline J gene supplies the remainder. The rearrangement links TRBV10-3 to TRBJ2-3; tentatively, D is TRBD2 (6 bases). V was cut by 7 bases and J by 2 bases, with 13 bases left in between. CDR3 length: 14 amino acids. Germline lookup yields CDR1 ENHRY and CDR2 SYGVKD. CDR3 bases read: TGTGCCATCACTCTAAGCGGGTACACAGATACG. Protein product: CAITLSGYTDT. The entire CDR3 protein is CAITLSGYTDTQYF.

As to this clone: From the germline J gene comes the end of the CDR3, since the read stops 3 residues before it. The gene calls are TRBV11-2 and TRBJ2-6; D possibly matches TRBD1 or TRBD2 (5 bases each). This CDR3 is built from 14 residues. V was pared by 6 bases and J by 2 bases, with 8 bases between. Germline CDR1 is SGHAT and CDR2 is FQNNGV. The CDR3 sequence: CASRRGAGANVLTF. The CDR3 DNA, read in part, is TGTGCCAGCAGGAGGGGCGCTGGGGCCAACGTC.